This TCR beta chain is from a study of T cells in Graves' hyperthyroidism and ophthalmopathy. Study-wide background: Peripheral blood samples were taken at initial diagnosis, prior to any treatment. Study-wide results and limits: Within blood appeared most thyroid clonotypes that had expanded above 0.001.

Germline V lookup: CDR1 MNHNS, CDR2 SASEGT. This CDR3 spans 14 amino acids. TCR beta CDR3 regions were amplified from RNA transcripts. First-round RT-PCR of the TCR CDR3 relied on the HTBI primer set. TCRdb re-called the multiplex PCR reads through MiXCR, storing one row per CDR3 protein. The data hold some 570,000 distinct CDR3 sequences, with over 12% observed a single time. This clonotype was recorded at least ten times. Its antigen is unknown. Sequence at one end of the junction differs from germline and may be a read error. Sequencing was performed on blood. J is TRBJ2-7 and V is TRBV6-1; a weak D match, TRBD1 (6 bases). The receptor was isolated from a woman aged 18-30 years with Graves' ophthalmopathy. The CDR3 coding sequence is TGTGCCAGCAGTGAAACCTGGGACACCCTCGAGCTGTACTTC. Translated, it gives CASSETWDTLELYF.